These 21 T cell receptor beta chains were all obtained from the same sample, sequenced in a study of T-cell reconstitution after alpha-beta-depleted transplantation in children. Unique molecular identifiers were used to barcode this TCRbeta library. TCRdb independently ran MiXCR on the PCR reads; one entry per CDR3 protein. The sample records approximately 110,000 distinct CDR3 sequences, roughly 23% being singletons. Sequencing was performed on PBMCs, mostly from graft donor cells, taken 180 days after TCRalphabeta/CD19-depleted stem cell transplant. Source of these receptors: a male patient aged 2-9 years who had a stem cell transplant for chronic granulomatous disease, so the T cells may come from the graft donor.

The chain uses TRBV24-1 and TRBJ2-2; no definite D call. The CDR3 loop spans 14 amino acids. Trimming pared 12 bases from V and 2 bases from J, leaving 15 bases between. Germline loops: CDR1 KGHDR, CDR2 SFDVKD. Written as DNA, the CDR3 is TGTGCCTCTTTGGCGCGGTCTAACACCGGGGAGCTGTTTTTT. Its translation is CASLARSNTGELFF.

This clonotype was recorded many times. V usage is TRBV20-1 and J usage is TRBJ2-5; the match to TRBD2 covers 12 bases. CDR1 and CDR2 from the germline V gene are DFQATT and SNEGSKA (reference sequence). V trimming: 6 bases; J trimming: 4 bases; junction bases outside the gene matches: 12. The CDR3 extends over 16 amino acids. The CDR3 loop reads CSALRLAGEWSETQYF. DNA of the CDR3: TGCAGTGCCCTCCGACTAGCGGGAGAGTGGTCAGAGACCCAGTACTTC.

The V gene is TRBV5-1, the J gene TRBJ2-1, with 14 bases that match TRBD2. The V gene's germline CDR1 is SGHRS and CDR2 YFSETQ. The CDR3 consists of 19 residues. J gave up 3 bases and V 4 bases, and 12 bases lay outside the gene matches. CDR3: CASSASGTSGRNYYNEQFF. The DNA of the CDR3 is TGCGCCAGCAGCGCCTCCGGGACTAGCGGGAGAAACTACTACAATGAGCAGTTCTTC. Combining the CDR3 with reference TRBV5-1 and TRBJ2-1 gives the whole variable domain KAGVTQTPRYLIKTRGQQVTLSCSPISGHRSVSWYQQTPGQGLQFLFEYFSETQRNKGNFPGRFSGRQFSNSRSEMNVSTLELGDSALYLCASSASGTSGRNYYNEQFFGPGTRLTVL.

This clonotype was counted at least ten times. The chain has TRBV20-1 and TRBJ2-5, with TRBD1 identical over 8 bases. V lost 0 bases, J lost 2 bases, and 5 bases stayed unmatched. This CDR3 is built from 15 residues. CDR1 is DFQATT and CDR2 is SNEGSKA in the germline V gene (reference sequence). CDR3 in DNA: TGCAGTGCTAGAGATGGTGACAGGGGACAAGAGACCCAGTACTTC. Its translation: CSARDGDRGQETQYF.

This chain connects TRBV10-3 to TRBJ2-2; D call uncertain. In germline, CDR1 is ENHRY, CDR2 SYGVKD. This CDR3 is 12 amino acids long. Trimming left V 6 bases short and J 10 bases short, with 12 bases between. CDR3 DNA: TGTGCCATCAGCGAGAAAGGCCAGGAGCTGTTTTTT. It encodes CAISEKGQELFF.

The V gene is TRBV18, the J gene TRBJ2-6; the D gene is possibly TRBD1 (6 bases). The V end was cut by 2 bases, the J end by 2 bases, with 13 bases between. Germline CDR1 reads KGHSH; CDR2 reads LQKENI. The CDR3 has 17 residues. CDR3 DNA: TGTGCCAGCTCACCATTGGACAGCCTAACTGGGGCCAACGTCCTGACTTTC. Translation: CASSPLDSLTGANVLTF.

This clonotype was counted only a few times. DNA of the CDR3: TGTGCCTGGAGTGTACCACCCCACTACAGGGATATATATGGCTACACCTTC. Its protein product is CAWSVPPHYRDIYGYTF. The chain has TRBV30 and TRBJ1-2; perhaps TRBD1 as D (6 bases). V lost 0 bases, J lost 5 bases, and 22 bases lay in between. The CDR3 sequence is 17 residues long. In germline, CDR1 is GTSNPN, CDR2 SVGIG (reference sequence).

The rearrangement joins TRBV12-3 or TRBV12-4 to TRBJ2-1; 11 bases fit TRBD2. The CDR3 runs 18 residues. The ends lost 3 bases at V and 7 bases at J; junction bases unmatched: 14. CDR3 sequence: CASSFWGSGGAERNEQFF. In nucleotides, the CDR3 is TGTGCCAGCAGTTTCTGGGGTAGCGGGGGGGCCGAAAGGAATGAGCAGTTCTTC.

The CDR3 loop reads CSAELAGRVTDTQYF. In DNA form, the CDR3 reads TGCAGTGCCGAACTAGCGGGAAGAGTTACAGATACGCAGTATTTT. The V call is TRBV20-1, the J call TRBJ2-3; 10 bases match TRBD2. With V trimmed by 6 bases and J by 3 bases, 9 bases remained unmatched. Per germline, CDR1 DFQATT and CDR2 SNEGSKA (reference sequence). There are 15 residues in the CDR3.

J is TRBJ2-3 and V is TRBV12-3 or TRBV12-4; 8 bases line up with TRBD2. Losses at the gene ends were 6 bases for V and 0 bases for J; bases not matched to a gene: 5. This CDR3 has 15 amino acids. The CDR3 here is CASRVTSVSTDTQYF. The CDR3 coding sequence is TGTGCCAGCAGGGTGACTAGCGTTAGCACAGATACGCAGTATTTT.

This clonotype came up a few times. The chain links TRBV20-1 to TRBJ2-5; D gene ambiguous. This CDR3 contains 13 residues. V lost 2 bases, J lost 2 bases, and 9 bases lay in between. The germline V gene has CDR1 DFQATT and CDR2 SNEGSKA (reference sequence). The CDR3 DNA reads as TGCAGTGCTAGACTCGGCCAGCAAGAGACCCAGTACTTC. Translation: CSARLGQQETQYF.

The chain uses TRBV12-3 or TRBV12-4 and TRBJ2-1; D may be TRBD1 (5 bases). The CDR3 loop spans 12 amino acids. The V end was cut by 5 bases, the J end by 5 bases, with 7 bases between. CDR3: CASSIQDNEQFF. CDR3 nucleotides: TGTGCCAGCAGTATACAGGACAATGAGCAGTTCTTC.

This clonotype was recorded at least ten times. This chain joins TRBV12-3 or TRBV12-4 and TRBJ1-2; D is undetermined. The CDR3 consists of 13 residues. Trimming cost V 4 bases and J 4 bases, with 10 bases left between them. The CDR3 DNA is TGTGCCAGCAGTTCCGGACTGTTCTATGGCTACACCTTC. Amino acids: CASSSGLFYGYTF.

This clonotype has a count of ten or more. The chain joins TRBV12-3 or TRBV12-4 to TRBJ1-2, with D tentatively TRBD1 (5 bases). CDR3 length: 12 amino acids. Trimming shortened V by 6 bases and J by 7 bases, and 12 bases separated the two germline ends. The CDR3 region has the DNA TGTGCCAGCAGCGGGACTTCCCTTGGCTACACCTTC. This encodes CASSGTSLGYTF.

This clonotype came up many times. The V and J genes are TRBV28 and TRBJ2-7; 12 nucleotides align to TRBD2. With 0 bases clipped from V and 3 bases from J, the junction kept 3 bases outside the gene matches. Germline loops: CDR1 MDHEN, CDR2 SYDVKM. The CDR3 has 16 amino acids. This CDR3 is CASSLWTSGSVYEQYF. CDR3 nucleotide sequence: TGTGCCAGCAGTTTATGGACTAGCGGGAGTGTCTACGAGCAGTACTTC.

V and J are TRBV20-1 and TRBJ1-1; D remains unclear. Germline V gene sequence: CDR1 DFQATT, CDR2 SNEGSKA (reference sequence). This CDR3 is 13 amino acids long. The V and J ends lost 3 bases and 1 base respectively, with 9 bases between them. The CDR3 coding sequence is TGCAGTGCTAGGCGTGGGCCGAACACTGAAGCTTTCTTT. This sequence encodes CSARRGPNTEAFF.

This clonotype came up a few times. This rearrangement joins TRBV15 to TRBJ1-5; no clear D. V lost 0 bases, J lost 2 bases, and 2 bases lay in between. The CDR3 runs to 13 residues. Germline V lookup: CDR1 LNHNV, CDR2 YYDKDF (reference sequence). CDR3 in DNA: TGTGCCACCAGCAGAGATGGCAATCAGCCCCAGCATTTT. Translated, it gives CATSRDGNQPQHF.

There are a few counts of this clonotype. The CDR3 here is CASTRGDTQYF. The CDR3 nucleotides are TGTGCCAGCACGAGGGGGGATACGCAGTATTTT. V usage is TRBV27 and J usage is TRBJ2-3, with D perhaps TRBD1 (6 bases). V was shortened by 7 bases and J by 6 bases, with 8 bases between the two germline ends. The CDR3 covers 11 residues. Germline V gene lookup returns CDR1 MNHEY and CDR2 SMNVEV (reference sequence).

This clonotype was counted at least ten times. The chain is built from TRBV12-3 or TRBV12-4 and TRBJ1-1; D gene unclear. V was trimmed by 1 base and J by 10 bases, leaving 4 bases between them. This CDR3 spans 10 amino acids. CDR3 nucleotides: TGTGCCAGCAGTTTAGAGGGAGCTTTCTTT. It yields the protein CASSLEGAFF.

This sequence joins TRBV7-8 and TRBJ2-2; D gene unclear. CDR1 SGHVS and CDR2 FQNEAQ come from the germline V gene. The CDR3 has 16 amino acids. V was clipped by 5 bases and J by 2 bases, with 15 bases between them. The CDR3, as DNA: TGTGCCAGCAGCCCAGTCGGGCCACCCAACACCGGGGAGCTGTTTTTT. It yields the protein CASSPVGPPNTGELFF.

This clonotype counts as medium-sized. The chain recombines TRBV7-8 with TRBJ2-1; 8 nucleotides line up with TRBD2. Germline CDR1 reads SGHVS; CDR2 reads FQNEAQ. The V and J ends lost 2 bases and 9 bases, in that order; junction bases with no gene match: 12. CDR3 length: 16 amino acids. The CDR3 loop is CASSLQPAGVFGEQFF. The CDR3 region has the DNA TGTGCCAGCAGCTTACAACCAGCGGGAGTATTTGGTGAGCAGTTCTTC.